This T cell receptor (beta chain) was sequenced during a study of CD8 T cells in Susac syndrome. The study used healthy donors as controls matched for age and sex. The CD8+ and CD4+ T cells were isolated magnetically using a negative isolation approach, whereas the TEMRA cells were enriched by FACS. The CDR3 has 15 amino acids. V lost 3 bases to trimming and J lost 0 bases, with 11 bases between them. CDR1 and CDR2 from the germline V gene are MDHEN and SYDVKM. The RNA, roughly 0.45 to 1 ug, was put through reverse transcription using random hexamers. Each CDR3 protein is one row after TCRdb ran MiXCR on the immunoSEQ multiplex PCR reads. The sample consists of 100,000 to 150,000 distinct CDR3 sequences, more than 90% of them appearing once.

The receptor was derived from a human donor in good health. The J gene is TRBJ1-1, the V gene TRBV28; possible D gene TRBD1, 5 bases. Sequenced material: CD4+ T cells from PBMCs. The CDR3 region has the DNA TGTGCCAGCAGTTTCCCCAGGGTGATGAACACTGAAGCTTTCTTT. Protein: CASSFPRVMNTEAFF.